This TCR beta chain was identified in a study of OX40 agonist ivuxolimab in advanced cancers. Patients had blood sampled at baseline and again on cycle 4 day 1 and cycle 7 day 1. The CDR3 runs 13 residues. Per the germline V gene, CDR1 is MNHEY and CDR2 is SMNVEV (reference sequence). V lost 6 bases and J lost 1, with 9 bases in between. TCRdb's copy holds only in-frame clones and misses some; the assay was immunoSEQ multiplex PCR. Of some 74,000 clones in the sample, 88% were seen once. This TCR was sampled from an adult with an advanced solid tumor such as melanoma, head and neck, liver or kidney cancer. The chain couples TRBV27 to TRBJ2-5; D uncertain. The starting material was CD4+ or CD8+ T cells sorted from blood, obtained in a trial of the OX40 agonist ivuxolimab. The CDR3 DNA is TGTGCCAGCAGGGGCTTTACCCAAGAGACCCAGTACTTC. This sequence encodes CASRGFTQETQYF.